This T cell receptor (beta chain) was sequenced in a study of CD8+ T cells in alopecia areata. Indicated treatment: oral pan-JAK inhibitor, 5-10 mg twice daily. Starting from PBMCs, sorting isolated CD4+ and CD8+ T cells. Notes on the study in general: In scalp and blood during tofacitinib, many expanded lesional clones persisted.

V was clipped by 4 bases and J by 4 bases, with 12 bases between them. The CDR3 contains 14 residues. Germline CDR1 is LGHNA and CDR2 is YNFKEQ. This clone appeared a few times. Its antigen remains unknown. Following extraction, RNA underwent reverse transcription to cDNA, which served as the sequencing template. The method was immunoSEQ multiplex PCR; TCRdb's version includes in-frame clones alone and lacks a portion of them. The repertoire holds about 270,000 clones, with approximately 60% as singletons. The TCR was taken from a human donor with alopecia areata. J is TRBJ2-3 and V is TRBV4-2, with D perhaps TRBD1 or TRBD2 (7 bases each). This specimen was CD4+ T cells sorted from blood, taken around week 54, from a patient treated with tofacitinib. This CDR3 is CASSPTGRADTQYF. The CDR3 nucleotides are TGTGCCAGCAGCCCGACAGGGAGGGCAGATACGCAGTATTTT.